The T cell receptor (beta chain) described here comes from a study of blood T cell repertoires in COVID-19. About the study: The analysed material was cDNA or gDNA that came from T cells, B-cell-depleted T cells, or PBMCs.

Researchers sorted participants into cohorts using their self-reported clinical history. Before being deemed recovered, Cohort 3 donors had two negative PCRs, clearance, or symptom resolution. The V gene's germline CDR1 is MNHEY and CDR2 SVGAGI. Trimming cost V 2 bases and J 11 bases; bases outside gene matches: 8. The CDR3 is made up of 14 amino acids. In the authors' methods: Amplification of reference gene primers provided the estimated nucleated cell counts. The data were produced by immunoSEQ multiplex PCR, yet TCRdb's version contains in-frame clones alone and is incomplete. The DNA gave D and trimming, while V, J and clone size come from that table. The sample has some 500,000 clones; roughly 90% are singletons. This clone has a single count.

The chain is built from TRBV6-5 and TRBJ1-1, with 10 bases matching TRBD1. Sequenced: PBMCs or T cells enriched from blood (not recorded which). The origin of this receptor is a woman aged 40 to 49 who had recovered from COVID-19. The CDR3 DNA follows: TGTGCCAGCAGTTACCTGGGGACAGGGGATGGTGCTTTCTTT. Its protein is CASSYLGTGDGAFF.